This T cell receptor (beta chain) was identified during a study of shared clonotypes between healthy human individuals. Study in general: Per-donor plates numbered three CD4 naive, three CD4 memory, two CD8 naive and one CD8 memory. General study findings and limits: In general, naive subsets displayed greater estimated richness than memory subsets did. Blood was the only sampled material, and tissue repertoires likely differ.

This CDR3 region has 13 residues. Germline V gene lookup returns CDR1 SGDLS and CDR2 YYNGEE. With 0 bases removed from V and 6 bases from J, the gap between germline ends came to 6 bases. The assay ran at deep level. Here immunoSEQ multiplex PCR was the method, and the copy in TCRdb shows in-frame clones only, minus some. The table includes 2 million or so clones, just under 95% detected once. Of note for this clone: Its antigen is not known. The sample holds other DNA sequences that translate to the same CDR3.

Terminally differentiated effector memory CD45RA+ cells were excluded from the naive CD8 cells, which were CD45RO-negative and positively selected for CCR7. Source material: naive CD8+ T cells sorted from blood. The sequence came from a man in his late teens or twenties in good health. This sequence joins TRBV9 and TRBJ2-2, with TRBD1 as a possible D gene (5 bases). As DNA, the CDR3 is TGTGCCAGCAGCGTAGGGGGCGCCGGGGAGCTGTTTTTT. Its protein is CASSVGGAGELFF.